This record concerns one T cell receptor beta chain sequence. Its target antigen remains unknown. No per-base quality is available; no much larger clone lies one base away. These data come from a study of blood T cells in healthy people across ages (dated by TCRdb to the mid-2010s). Notes on the research overall: In model experiments, template switching captured roughly one uniquely barcoded TCR beta cDNA molecule for every two T cells. Using deep sequencing normalized with unique cDNA molecular identifiers, the study measured how TCR beta repertoire diversity changes with age. The donors were divided into four age groups: young (average around 15 years), middle-aged (around 41), aged (under 70) and long-lived (roughly 86). To avoid experimental bias, donors of different ages were randomly spread across the sequencing lanes. For two donors (one aged 18 to 29 and one aged 80 or older), the study analyzed two additional independent replicas of 1 million unique cDNA reads from the same blood draw. On the study overall, not on this receptor specifically: The CMV infection status of donors was not known, potentially confounding age-related changes in expanded clonotypes. There was a strong correlation between observed TCR beta diversity and the percentage of naive T cells measured by flow cytometry. The long-lived group showed more naive CD4+ T cells, fewer expanded clones and increased TCR diversity than the aged group, suggesting age selection. Because profiling used bulk unsorted PBMCs, naive and antigen-experienced compartments could not be compared conclusively. Estimates of total diversity based on one million sequenced T cells were considered lower bounds and underestimates. As age increased, observed TCR beta diversity per million T cells dropped in a roughly linear way, and a significant reduction was already evident by age approximately 40.

CDR1 and CDR2 were assigned from the germline V gene as MNHEY and SVGEGT. Germline trimming: 4 bases from V, 0 bases from J; junction bases outside gene matches: 6. Its CDR3 holds 17 amino acids, cysteine through phenylalanine. Only CDR3 DNA is held: 51 bases, read in frame from base 1. The approximately 41 donors, aged 6 to 90 years, were systemically healthy Caucasian individuals from Russia. Around 9.8 milliliters of peripheral blood were collected from each donor into EDTA-treated Vacutainer tubes. Ficoll-Paque density-gradient centrifugation was used to isolate PBMCs, with at least 6.5 million per sample. Trizol reagent was used to extract total RNA from the PBMCs, yielding at least 5.5 micrograms per sample. For every donor, flow cytometry on a PBMC aliquot measured the percentage of naive CD45RAhigh/CD27high T cells. The library was generated by 5' RACE. TCRdb lists the instrument as Illumina HiSeq 2500. A second roughly 7 to 12 cycle PCR used a sample-barcoded 5' primer and a J-beta primer mix. Each TCR beta cDNA molecule received a unique molecular identifier from a template-switch 5' adaptor carrying 12 random nucleotides. Each sample yielded at least 2.5 million CDR3-containing paired-end reads. First-strand cDNA synthesis was performed from all RNA using the Mint cDNA synthesis kit, with priming by a TRBC-specific oligonucleotide. After uracil-DNA glycosylase treatment, a first 18-cycle PCR used universal primers M1SS and BC2_uni_R on all cDNA. In the original analysis: For normalization, 1 million high-quality reads were randomly selected from each sample, with every read carrying a distinct molecular identifier. Reads sharing molecular identifiers were discarded rather than binned into consensus sequences. CDR3 identification, clonotype clustering and error correction used MiTCR with a Q25 quality threshold and the strictest error-elimination algorithm. A nonparametric unseen species model with Euler transformation was used to estimate lower-bound total TCR beta diversity. The public reads were quality trimmed at Q25 with fastp and then assembled into clones with MiXCR by TCRdb, keeping productive beta chains. CDR3 protein duplicates are merged, each entry listing the most common genes and DNA. TCRdb's processing, not the authors' own work, is the source of the V and J calls. In all, the sample holds roughly 700,000 distinct CDR3 sequences, and over 45% of those were seen once. In total, the top ten clones hold roughly 30% of the sample.

This sequence originates from a woman in her fifties or sixties in good health. Sequenced material: blood. This chain is built from TRBV6-2 or TRBV6-3 and TRBJ2-6, with 7 bases matching TRBD1. The DNA sequence is as follows: TGTGCCAGCAGTTCCCCGACAGGGCCCTCTGGGGCCAACGTCCTGACTTTC. This yields the protein CASSSPTGPSGANVLTF.